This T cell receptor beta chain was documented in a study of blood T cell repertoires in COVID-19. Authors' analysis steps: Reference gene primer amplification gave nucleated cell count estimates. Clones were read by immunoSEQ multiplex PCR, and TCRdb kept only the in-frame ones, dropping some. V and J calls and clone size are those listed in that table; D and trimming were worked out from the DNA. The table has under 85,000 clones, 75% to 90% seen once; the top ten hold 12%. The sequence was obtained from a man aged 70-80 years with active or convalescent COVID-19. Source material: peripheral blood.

CDR3 sequence reads: CASSQKLTGGRETQYF. As DNA, the CDR3 is TGTGCCAGCAGCCAAAAACTTACAGGGGGCCGGGAGACCCAGTACTTC. This chain links TRBV7-2 with TRBJ2-5; 9 bases map to TRBD1. This CDR3 is 16 amino acids long. CDR1 is SGHTA and CDR2 is FQGNSA in the germline V gene. V lost 5 bases, J lost 5 bases, and 12 bases stayed unmatched.